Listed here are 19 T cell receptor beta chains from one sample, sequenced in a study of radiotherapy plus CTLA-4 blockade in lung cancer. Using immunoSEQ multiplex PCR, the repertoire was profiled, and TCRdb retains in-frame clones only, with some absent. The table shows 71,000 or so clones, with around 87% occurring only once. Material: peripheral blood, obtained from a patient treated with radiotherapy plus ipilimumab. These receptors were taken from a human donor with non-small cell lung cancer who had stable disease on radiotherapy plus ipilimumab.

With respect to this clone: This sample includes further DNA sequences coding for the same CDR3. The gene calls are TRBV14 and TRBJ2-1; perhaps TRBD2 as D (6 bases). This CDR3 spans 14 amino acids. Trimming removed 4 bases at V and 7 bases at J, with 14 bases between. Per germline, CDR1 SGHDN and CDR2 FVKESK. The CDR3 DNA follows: TGTGCCAGCAGCCGGCTAGCCGGGGGTAATGAGCAGTTCTTC. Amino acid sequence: CASSRLAGGNEQFF.

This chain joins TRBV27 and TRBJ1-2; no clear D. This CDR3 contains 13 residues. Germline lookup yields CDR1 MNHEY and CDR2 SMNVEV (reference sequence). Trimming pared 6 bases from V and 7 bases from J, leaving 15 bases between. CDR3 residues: CASRTHQLGGYTF. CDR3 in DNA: TGTGCCAGCAGGACGCACCAACTAGGTGGCTACACCTTC.

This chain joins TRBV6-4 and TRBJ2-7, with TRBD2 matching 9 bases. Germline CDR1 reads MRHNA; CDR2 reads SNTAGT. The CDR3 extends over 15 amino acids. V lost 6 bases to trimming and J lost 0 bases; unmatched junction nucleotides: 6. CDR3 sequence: CASSLSGGSSYEQYF. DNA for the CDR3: TGTGCCAGCAGCCTTAGCGGGGGAAGCTCCTACGAGCAGTACTTC.

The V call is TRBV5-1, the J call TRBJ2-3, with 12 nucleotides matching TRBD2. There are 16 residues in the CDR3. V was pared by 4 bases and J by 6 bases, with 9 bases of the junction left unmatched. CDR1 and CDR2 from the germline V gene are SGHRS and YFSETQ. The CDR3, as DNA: TGCGCCAGCAGCCCGGTCGCTAGCGGGGGGGTTGATACGCAGTATTTT. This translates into CASSPVASGGVDTQYF.

CDR3: CAGSGTQGYTF. The CDR3 DNA is TGTGCCGGCTCCGGGACCCAAGGCTACACCTTC. This rearrangement joins TRBV6-6 to TRBJ1-2; the D gene is possibly TRBD1 (5 bases). CDR1 MNHNY and CDR2 SVGAGI come from the germline V gene (reference sequence). Trimming cost V 11 bases and J 8 bases, with 15 bases left between them. This CDR3 has 11 residues.

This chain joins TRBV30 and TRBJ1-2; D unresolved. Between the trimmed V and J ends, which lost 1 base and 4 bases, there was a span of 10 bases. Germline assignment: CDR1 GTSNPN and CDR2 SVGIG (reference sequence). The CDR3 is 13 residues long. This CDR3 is CAWSATMGYGYTF. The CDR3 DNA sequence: TGTGCCTGGAGTGCCACTATGGGCTATGGCTACACCTTC.

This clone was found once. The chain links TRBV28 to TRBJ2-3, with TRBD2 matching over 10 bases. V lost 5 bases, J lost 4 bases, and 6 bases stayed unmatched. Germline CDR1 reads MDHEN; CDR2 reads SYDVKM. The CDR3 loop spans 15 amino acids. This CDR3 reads CASSRAGGRADTQYF. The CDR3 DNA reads TGTGCCAGCAGTCGAGCGGGGGGGCGGGCAGATACGCAGTATTTT.

The CDR3 reads CASSKDRARGFYEQYF. The DNA for the CDR3 is TGTGCCAGCAGCAAGGACCGGGCCAGGGGGTTTTACGAGCAGTACTTC. The rearrangement links TRBV14 to TRBJ2-7; 7 bases map to TRBD1. After removal of 5 bases from V and 4 bases from J, the junction contained 14 bases not matched to a gene. CDR1 SGHDN and CDR2 FVKESK come from the germline V gene. There are 16 residues in the CDR3.

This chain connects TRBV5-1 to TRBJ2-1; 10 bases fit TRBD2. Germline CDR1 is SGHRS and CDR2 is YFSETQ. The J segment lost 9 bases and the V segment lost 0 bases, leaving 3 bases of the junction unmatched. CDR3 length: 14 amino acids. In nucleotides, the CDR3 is TGCGCCAGCAGCTTGGTGTTAGCGGGAGGTGAGCAGTTCTTC. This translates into CASSLVLAGGEQFF.

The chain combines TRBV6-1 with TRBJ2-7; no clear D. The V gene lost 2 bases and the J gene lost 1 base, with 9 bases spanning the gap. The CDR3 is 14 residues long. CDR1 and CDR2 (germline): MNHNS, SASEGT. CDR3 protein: CASSENGPSYEQYF. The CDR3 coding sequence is TGTGCCAGCAGTGAAAACGGGCCATCCTACGAGCAGTACTTC.

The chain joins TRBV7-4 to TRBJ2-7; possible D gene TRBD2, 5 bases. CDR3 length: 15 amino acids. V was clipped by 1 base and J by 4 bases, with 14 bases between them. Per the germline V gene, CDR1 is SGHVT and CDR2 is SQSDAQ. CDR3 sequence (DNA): TGTGCCAGCAGCTTAGTCGGGGTCGCCCGGTACGAGCAGTACTTC. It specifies CASSLVGVARYEQYF.

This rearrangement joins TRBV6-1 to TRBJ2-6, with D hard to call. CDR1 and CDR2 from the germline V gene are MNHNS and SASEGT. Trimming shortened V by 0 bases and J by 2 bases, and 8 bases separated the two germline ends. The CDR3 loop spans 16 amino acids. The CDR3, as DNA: TGTGCCAGCAGTGAAGCGCCTAGGCCTGGGGCCAACGTCCTGACTTTC. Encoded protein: CASSEAPRPGANVLTF.

The CDR3: CASSPNSGVEQYF. The CDR3 nucleotides read TGTGCCAGCTCACCAAATTCAGGGGTCGAGCAGTACTTC. The V call is TRBV18, the J call TRBJ2-7, with D perhaps matching TRBD1 (6 bases). CDR1 KGHSH and CDR2 LQKENI come from the germline V gene. CDR3 length: 13 amino acids. Trimming took off 2 bases at V and 6 bases at J, with 11 bases between the two ends.

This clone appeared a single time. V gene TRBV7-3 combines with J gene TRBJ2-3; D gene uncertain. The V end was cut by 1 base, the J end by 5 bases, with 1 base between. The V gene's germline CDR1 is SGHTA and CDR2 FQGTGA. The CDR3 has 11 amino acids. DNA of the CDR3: TGTGCCAGCAGCTTAAAAGATACGCAGTATTTT. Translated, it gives CASSLKDTQYF. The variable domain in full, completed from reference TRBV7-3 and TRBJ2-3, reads GAGVSQTPSNKVTEKGKYVELRCDPISGHTALYWYRQSLGQGPEFLIYFQGTGAADDSGLPNDRFFAVRPEGSVSTLKIQRTERGDSAVYLCASSLKDTQYFGPGTRLTVL.

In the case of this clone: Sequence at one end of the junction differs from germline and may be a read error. This CDR3 reads CAGSSDGYYGYTF. The CDR3 bases are TGTGCCGGCAGTTCTGACGGGTACTATGGCTACACCTTC. The chain couples TRBV6-5 to TRBJ1-2; D gene uncertain. From germline, CDR1 is MNHEY and CDR2 SVGAGI. The CDR3 runs 13 residues.

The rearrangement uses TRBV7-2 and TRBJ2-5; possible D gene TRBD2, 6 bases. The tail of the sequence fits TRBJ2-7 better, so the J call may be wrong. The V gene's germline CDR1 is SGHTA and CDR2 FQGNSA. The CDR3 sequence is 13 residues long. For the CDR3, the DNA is TGTGCCAGCAGCAGTTACGGGACTTACGAGCAGTACTTC. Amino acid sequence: CASSSYGTYEQYF.

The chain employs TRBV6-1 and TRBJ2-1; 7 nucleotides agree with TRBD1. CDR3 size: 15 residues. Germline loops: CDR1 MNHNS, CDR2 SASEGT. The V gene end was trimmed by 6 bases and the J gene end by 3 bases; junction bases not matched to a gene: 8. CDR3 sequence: CASRNDRDNYNEQFF. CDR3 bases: TGTGCCAGCAGAAACGACAGGGACAACTACAATGAGCAGTTCTTC.

This CDR3 is CAISESGTSGPNEQFF. In DNA, the CDR3 is TGTGCCATCAGTGAGTCTGGGACTAGCGGGCCGAATGAGCAGTTCTTC. The genes are TRBV10-3 and TRBJ2-1, with TRBD2 identical over 12 bases. The J segment lost 7 bases and the V segment lost 0 bases, leaving 4 bases of the junction unmatched. CDR1 ENHRY and CDR2 SYGVKD come from the germline V gene. There are 16 residues in the CDR3.

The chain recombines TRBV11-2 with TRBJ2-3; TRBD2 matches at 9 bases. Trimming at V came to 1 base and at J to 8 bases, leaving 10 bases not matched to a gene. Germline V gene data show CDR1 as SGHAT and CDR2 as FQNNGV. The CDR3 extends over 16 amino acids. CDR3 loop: CASSLVLAGGKGTQYF. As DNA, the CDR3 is TGTGCCAGCAGCTTAGTCTTGGCGGGGGGGAAGGGTACGCAGTATTTT.